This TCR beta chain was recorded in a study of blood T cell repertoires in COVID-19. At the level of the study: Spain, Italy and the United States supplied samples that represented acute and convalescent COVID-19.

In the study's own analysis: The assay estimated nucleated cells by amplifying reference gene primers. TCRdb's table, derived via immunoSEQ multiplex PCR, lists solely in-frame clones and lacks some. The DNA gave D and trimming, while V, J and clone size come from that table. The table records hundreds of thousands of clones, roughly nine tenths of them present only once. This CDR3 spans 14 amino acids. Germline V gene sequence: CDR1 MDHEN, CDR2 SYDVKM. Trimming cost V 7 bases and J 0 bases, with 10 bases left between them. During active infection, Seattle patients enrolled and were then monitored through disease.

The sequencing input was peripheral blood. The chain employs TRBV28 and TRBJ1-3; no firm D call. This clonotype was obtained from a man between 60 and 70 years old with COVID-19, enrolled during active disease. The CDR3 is CASMGADSGNTIYF. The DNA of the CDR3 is TGTGCCAGCATGGGAGCGGACTCTGGAAACACCATATATTTT.